These 22 T cell receptor beta chains share one sample of origin, sequenced in a study of control samples from healthy donors and cancer patients. The table came from immunoSEQ multiplex PCR; TCRdb's copy has only in-frame clones and leaves some out. This table has some 110,000 clones, about 83% appearing once. Sequenced input: blood. The receptors here all came from a woman aged 50 to 65 in good health.

The chain links TRBV7-2 to TRBJ1-1; maybe TRBD1 (5 bases). CDR1 and CDR2 (germline): SGHTA, FQGNSA. The CDR3 is 12 amino acids. V was trimmed by 5 bases and J by 8 bases, leaving 12 bases between them. In DNA, the CDR3 is TGTGCCAGCAGCCCGGGGGGACGGGAAGCTTTCTTT. Its protein is CASSPGGREAFF.

This chain joins TRBV7-9 and TRBJ1-4, with D perhaps matching TRBD1 (5 bases). The ends were cut back, 5 bases at V and 4 bases at J, with 14 bases in the middle. From germline, CDR1 is SEHNR and CDR2 FQNEAQ (reference sequence). The CDR3 is made up of 15 amino acids. The CDR3 nucleotides are TGTGCCAGCAGCACGGGACCGGTCCTTAATGAAAAACTGTTTTTT. Protein sequence: CASSTGPVLNEKLFF.

The CDR3 DNA reads as TGCGCCAGCAGCGCCACAGGGCTCGGGGAGCTGTTTTTT. Translation gives CASSATGLGELFF. This sequence joins TRBV4-3 and TRBJ2-2, with a tentative D call TRBD1 (6 bases). Germline V gene data show CDR1 as LGHNA and CDR2 as YSLEER. The V end lost 5 bases, the J end lost 7 bases, and 11 bases lay between the germline ends. This CDR3 is built from 13 residues.

The V and J genes are TRBV7-9 and TRBJ2-5, with D possibly matching TRBD2 (6 bases). The V end lost 0 bases, the J end lost 3 bases, and 14 bases lay between the germline ends. Germline V gene sequence: CDR1 SEHNR, CDR2 FQNEAQ (reference sequence). CDR3 length: 16 amino acids. CDR3 DNA sequence: TGTGCCAGCAGCTTAGCATTACGATTAGCGGAAGAGACCCAGTACTTC. This gives the protein CASSLALRLAEETQYF.

The CDR3 DNA reads TGTGCCATCAGTGAGCCTACAGGGCCGACCTCCTACGAGCAGTACTTC. Translated: CAISEPTGPTSYEQYF. The rearrangement uses TRBV10-3 and TRBJ2-7, with D maybe TRBD1 (6 bases). Germline V gene sequence: CDR1 ENHRY, CDR2 SYGVKD. V shed 2 bases and J shed 0 bases, with 14 bases lying between them. There are 16 residues in the CDR3.

This clone was picked up one time. This chain uses TRBV6-4 with TRBJ1-4, with D unclear. The CDR3 loop spans 13 amino acids. CDR1 is MRHNA, CDR2 SNTAGT, per germline. V lost 2 bases to trimming and J lost 5 bases, with 6 bases between them. The CDR3 spells CASSDSPNEKLFF. DNA of the CDR3: TGTGCCAGCAGTGACAGCCCCAATGAAAAACTGTTTTTT.

This clone was found once. The chain carries TRBV27 and TRBJ2-1; D might be TRBD2 (6 bases). Trimming removed 10 bases at V and 0 bases at J, with 28 bases between. This CDR3 has 19 residues. Germline values: CDR1 MNHEY, CDR2 SMNVEV (reference sequence). CDR3 in DNA: TGTGCCACCAGATTAGGGAGTCGGGGACTCAGATTCTCCTACAATGAGCAGTTCTTC. Translated, it gives CATRLGSRGLRFSYNEQFF.

The rearrangement uses TRBV7-3 and TRBJ2-2, with D possibly TRBD1 on 6 matching bases. The CDR3 has 15 amino acids. Trimming pared 4 bases from V and 7 bases from J, leaving 16 bases between. CDR1 and CDR2 (germline): SGHTA, FQGTGA. The CDR3 sequence: CASSSDSTGNGELFF. CDR3 in DNA: TGTGCCAGCAGCTCGGACAGTACGGGAAACGGGGAGCTGTTTTTT.

V and J are TRBV6-5 and TRBJ1-1; tentatively, D is TRBD1 (6 bases). The V end was cut by 5 bases, the J end by 3 bases, with 16 bases between. Germline CDR1 reads MNHEY; CDR2 reads SVGAGI. The CDR3 runs 15 residues. The CDR3 DNA follows: TGTGCCAGCAGTACCAGGGGTGGGAGTTACACTGAAGCTTTCTTT. Its translation is CASSTRGGSYTEAFF.

The chain recombines TRBV6-5 with TRBJ1-4; weak D call: TRBD1 (5 bases). The V gene's germline CDR1 is MNHEY and CDR2 SVGAGI. The CDR3 sequence is 15 residues long. Trimming took 0 bases from V and 6 from J, leaving 11 bases between them. Here the CDR3 DNA reads TGTGCCAGCAGTTACTCGAACAGGAGAGATGAAAAACTGTTTTTT. Amino acid sequence: CASSYSNRRDEKLFF.

The J gene is TRBJ1-1, the V gene TRBV5-6; 10 nucleotides align to TRBD1. The junction had 6 bases not matched to a gene; V was cut back by 3 bases and J by 4 bases. The CDR3 has 15 residues. Looked up from germline, CDR1 is SGHDT and CDR2 is YYEEEE. The CDR3 coding sequence is TGTGCCAGCAGCTGGATGAGGACAGGGGGCACTGAAGCTTTCTTT. Protein sequence: CASSWMRTGGTEAFF.

The chain carries TRBV3-1 (or the pseudogene TRBV3-2) and TRBJ1-1, with D perhaps matching TRBD1 (5 bases). The CDR3 sequence is 14 residues long. The V end lost 2 bases, the J end lost 1 base, and 8 bases lay between the germline ends. Looked up from germline, CDR1 is LGHDT and CDR2 is YNNKEL (reference sequence). The CDR3, as DNA: TGTGCCAGCAGCCAACAGGGCCCGAACACTGAAGCTTTCTTT. Protein sequence: CASSQQGPNTEAFF.

The rearrangement links TRBV11-2 to TRBJ1-6; D perhaps matches TRBD1 (5 bases). CDR3 size: 15 residues. Trimming took off 1 base at V and 5 bases at J, with 9 bases between the two ends. CDR1 and CDR2 (germline): SGHAT, FQNNGV. The CDR3 loop reads CASSLVRENNSPLHF. DNA for the CDR3: TGTGCCAGCAGCTTAGTCAGGGAGAATAATTCACCCCTCCACTTT.

V gene TRBV14 combines with J gene TRBJ1-1; D is undetermined. Germline values: CDR1 SGHDN, CDR2 FVKESK. This CDR3 has 12 amino acids. Trimming shortened V by 2 bases and J by 8 bases, and 9 bases separated the two germline ends. In DNA form, the CDR3 reads TGTGCCAGCAGCCAACTGTGGGGAGAAGCTTTCTTT. Protein sequence: CASSQLWGEAFF.

The rearrangement links TRBV2 to TRBJ1-5; no firm D call. There are 13 residues in the CDR3. The germline CDR1 and CDR2 sequences are SNHLY and FYNNEI. With 4 bases removed from V and 5 bases from J, the gap between germline ends came to 9 bases. The chain's CDR3 is CASSVWGDQPQHF. The CDR3 DNA reads TGTGCCAGCAGTGTATGGGGAGATCAGCCCCAGCATTTT.

For this clone: The junction and the germline gene differ at one end; a read error may be behind it. CDR3 sequence: CSVEGGVRTGELFF. As DNA, the CDR3 is TGCAGCGTCGAAGGCGGGGTTAGGACCGGGGAGCTGTTTTTT. This chain joins TRBV29-1 and TRBJ2-2; TRBD2 is a possible D gene (6 bases). From germline, CDR1 is SQVTM and CDR2 ANQGSEA. This CDR3 comprises 14 residues.

This chain joins TRBV6-4 and TRBJ1-2; D is unresolved. Trimming took off 8 bases at V and 0 bases at J, with 10 bases between the two ends. The CDR3 runs to 13 residues. Germline assignment: CDR1 MRHNA and CDR2 SNTAGT. CDR3 coding DNA: TGTGCCAGCGAGCCCGTTCCTAACTATGGCTACACCTTC. Residues: CASEPVPNYGYTF.

V gene TRBV15 combines with J gene TRBJ2-5, with D possibly TRBD2 on 6 matching bases. V was cut by 1 base and J by 5 bases, with 14 bases left in between. Germline CDR1 reads LNHNV; CDR2 reads YYDKDF (reference sequence). There are 15 residues in the CDR3. CDR3 bases: TGTGCCACCAGCAGAGCGCCGGGAGCCGGGGAGACCCAGTACTTC. Translated, it gives CATSRAPGAGETQYF.

V and J are TRBV5-1 and TRBJ2-3; D unresolved. Germline-derived CDR1 and CDR2 are SGHRS and YFSETQ. The CDR3 has 15 amino acids. Trimming shortened V by 0 bases and J by 4 bases, and 12 bases separated the two germline ends. CDR3 in amino acids: CASSLGGKLSDTQYF. In nucleotides, the CDR3 is TGCGCCAGCAGCTTGGGGGGAAAGCTATCAGATACGCAGTATTTT.

This rearrangement joins TRBV5-1 to TRBJ1-4; TRBD1 agrees at 8 bases. The V segment lost 5 bases and the J segment 7 bases; nucleotides outside the gene matches: 10. From germline, CDR1 is SGHRS and CDR2 YFSETQ. CDR3 length: 15 residues. CDR3 DNA: TGCGCCAGCAGGTTGATCGGACAGGGAGGTGAAAAACTGTTTTTT. It is translated as CASRLIGQGGEKLFF.

V gene TRBV4-2 combines with J gene TRBJ2-1; D call uncertain. Germline assignment: CDR1 LGHNA and CDR2 YNFKEQ. V was shortened by 4 bases and J by 2 bases, with 6 bases between the two germline ends. This CDR3 contains 13 residues. The CDR3 is CASSPDPYNEQFF. The CDR3 region has the DNA TGTGCCAGCAGCCCGGACCCCTACAATGAGCAGTTCTTC.

This clone was counted once. Here the CDR3 reads CASSTLGSSYQETQYF. The CDR3 bases are TGTGCCAGCAGTACCCTCGGGTCCTCTTACCAAGAGACCCAGTACTTC. The chain uses TRBV6-2 or TRBV6-3 and TRBJ2-5; D ambiguous. The germline gives CDR1 MNHEY, CDR2 SVGEGT. The CDR3 sequence is 16 residues long. Trimming stripped 5 bases from V and 0 bases from J, with 16 bases between.